This record covers a single T cell receptor (beta chain). As yet, its antigen is unknown. A second PCR of roughly 7 to 11 cycles used a sample-barcoded 5' primer and a J-beta primer mix. TCRdb called the 5' RACE reads again in MiXCR, with one record for every CDR3 protein. Of 550,000 to 750,000 distinct CDR3 sequences listed, around 20% are singletons. The sample belongs to a study of blood T cells in healthy people across ages. The study's findings and limits: Diversity of TCR beta per million T cells declined in a roughly linear way with age. The unknown donor CMV status may have confounded expanded clonotype changes.

The CDR3 is 14 amino acids. CDR1 and CDR2 from the germline V gene are SNHLY and FYNNEI. The source of this sequence is a man aged 65 to 85 in good health. The chain carries TRBV2 and TRBJ2-5; the D gene is possibly TRBD2 (6 bases). The last part of the DNA fits TRBJ2-7 better; the J call may be wrong. The sample taken for sequencing was blood. The CDR3: CASSERGTAYEQYF. The CDR3 coding sequence is TGTGCCAGCAGTGAACGCGGGACGGCCTACGAGCAGTACTTC.